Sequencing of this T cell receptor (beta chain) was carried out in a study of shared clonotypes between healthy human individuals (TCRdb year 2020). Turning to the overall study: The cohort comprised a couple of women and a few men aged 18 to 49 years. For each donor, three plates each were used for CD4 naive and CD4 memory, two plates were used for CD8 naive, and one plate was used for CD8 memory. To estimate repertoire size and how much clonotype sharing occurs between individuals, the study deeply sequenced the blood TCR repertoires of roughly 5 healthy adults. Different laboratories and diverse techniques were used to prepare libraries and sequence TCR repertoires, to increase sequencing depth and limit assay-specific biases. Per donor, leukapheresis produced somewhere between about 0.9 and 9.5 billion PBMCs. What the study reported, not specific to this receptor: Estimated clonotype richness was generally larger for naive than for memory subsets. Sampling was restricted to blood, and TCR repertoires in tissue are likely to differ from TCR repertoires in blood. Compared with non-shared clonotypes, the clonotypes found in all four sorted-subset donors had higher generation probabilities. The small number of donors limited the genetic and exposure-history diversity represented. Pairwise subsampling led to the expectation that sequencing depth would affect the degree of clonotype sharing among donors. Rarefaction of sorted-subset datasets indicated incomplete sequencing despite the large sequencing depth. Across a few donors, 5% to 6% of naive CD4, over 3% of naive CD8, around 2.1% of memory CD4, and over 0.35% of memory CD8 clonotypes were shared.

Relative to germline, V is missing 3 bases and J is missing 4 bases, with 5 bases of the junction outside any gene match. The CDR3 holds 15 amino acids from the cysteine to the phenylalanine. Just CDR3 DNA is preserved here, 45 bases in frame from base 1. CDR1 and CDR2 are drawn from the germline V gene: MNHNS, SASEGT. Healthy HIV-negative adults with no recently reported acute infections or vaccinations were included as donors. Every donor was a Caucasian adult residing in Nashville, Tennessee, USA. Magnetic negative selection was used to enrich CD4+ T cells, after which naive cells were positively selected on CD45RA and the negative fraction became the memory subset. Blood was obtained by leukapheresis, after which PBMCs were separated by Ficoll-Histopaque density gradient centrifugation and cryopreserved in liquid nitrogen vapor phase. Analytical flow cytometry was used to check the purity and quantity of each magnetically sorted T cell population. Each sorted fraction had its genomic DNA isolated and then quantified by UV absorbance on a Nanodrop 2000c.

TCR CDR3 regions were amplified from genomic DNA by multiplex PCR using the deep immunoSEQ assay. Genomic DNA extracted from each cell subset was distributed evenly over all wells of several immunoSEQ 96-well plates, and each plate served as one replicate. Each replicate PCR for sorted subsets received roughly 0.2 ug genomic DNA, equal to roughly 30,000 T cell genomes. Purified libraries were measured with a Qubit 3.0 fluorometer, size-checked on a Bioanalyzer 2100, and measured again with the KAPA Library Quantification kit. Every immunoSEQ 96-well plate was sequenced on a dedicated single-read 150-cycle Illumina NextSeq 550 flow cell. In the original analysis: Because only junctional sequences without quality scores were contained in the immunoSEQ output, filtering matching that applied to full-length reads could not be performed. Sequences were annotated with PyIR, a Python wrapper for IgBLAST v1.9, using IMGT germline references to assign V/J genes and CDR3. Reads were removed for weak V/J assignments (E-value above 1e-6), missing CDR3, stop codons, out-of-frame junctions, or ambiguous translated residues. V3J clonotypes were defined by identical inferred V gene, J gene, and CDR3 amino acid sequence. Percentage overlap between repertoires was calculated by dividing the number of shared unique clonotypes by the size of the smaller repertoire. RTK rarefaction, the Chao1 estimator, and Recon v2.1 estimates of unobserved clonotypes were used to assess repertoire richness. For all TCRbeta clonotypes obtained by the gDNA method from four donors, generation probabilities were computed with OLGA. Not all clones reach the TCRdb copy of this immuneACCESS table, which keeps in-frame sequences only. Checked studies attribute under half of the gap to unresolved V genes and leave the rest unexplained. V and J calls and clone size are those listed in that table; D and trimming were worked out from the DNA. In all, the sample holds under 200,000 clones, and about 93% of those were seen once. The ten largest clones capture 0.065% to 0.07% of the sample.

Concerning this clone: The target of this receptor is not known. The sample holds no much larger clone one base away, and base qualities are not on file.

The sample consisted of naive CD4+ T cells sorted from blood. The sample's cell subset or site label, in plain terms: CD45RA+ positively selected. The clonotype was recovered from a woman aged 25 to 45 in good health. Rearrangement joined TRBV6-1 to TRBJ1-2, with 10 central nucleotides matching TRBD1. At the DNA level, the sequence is TGTGCCAGCAGTGAGGGACAGGGGACGGTCTATGGCTACACCTTC. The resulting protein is CASSEGQGTVYGYTF.